The clone carrying this T cell receptor (beta chain) has ten or more counts. Antigen unknown. This record belongs to a study of early T cells in non-severe SARS-CoV-2 infection. Looking at the study overall: The input, bulk RNA from unsorted whole blood, was sequenced, and chains were unpaired.

Per germline, CDR1 SGHTA and CDR2 FQGTGA. The V gene lost 3 bases and the J gene lost 0 bases, with 7 bases spanning the gap. The CDR3 covers 14 residues. Study outcomes and limitations: Anti-spike CD8 responses were favored by VDJdb matching, which missed private and CD4 specificities.

Attachment of unique molecular identifiers to individual cDNA molecules was performed. From the 5' RACE reads, TCRdb called clonotypes with MiXCR, one entry per CDR3 protein. This table holds more than 65,000 distinct CDR3 sequences, over 3.5% found once. Material: whole blood, obtained at baseline. The clonotype originates from an adult who was a healthcare worker with PCR-confirmed SARS-CoV-2 infection or an uninfected control (not recorded which). The donor label of this sample is uncertain. This chain links TRBV7-3 with TRBJ2-3; D is unclear. The DNA for the CDR3 is TGTGCCAGCAGCTTGGGTCGGAGCACAGATACGCAGTATTTT. Its translation is CASSLGRSTDTQYF.